This TCR beta chain came from a study of metastatic and nonmetastatic thyroid tumors. Across the whole study: Blood and tumor or nodule tissue repertoires from malignant and benign thyroid patients were compared. Points from the study as a whole: When malignant thyroid tumors were compared with benign nodules, TCR beta diversity was reportedly significantly higher in the malignant tumors. This held in both blood and tumor samples.

Every patient was untreated before thyroid surgery. Under the authors' procedure: The authors used CDR3 differences across clinicopathological groups to build a distant-metastasis classifier for papillary thyroid cancer. TCRdb re-analyzed the PCR reads through MiXCR. TCRdb, not the original authors, processed these V and J calls. This table has 15,000 to 19,000 clones, around 25% appearing once. By its share, this clone is medium-sized. Its antigen is not identified. The sample consisted of tumor tissue. This receptor was identified in a female donor with papillary thyroid cancer or a benign thyroid nodule (not recorded which). Some clones in this sample may be carry-over from other donors' samples.

In DNA, the CDR3 is TGTGCCAGCAGCCAAGCAGGGGCCTACGAGCAGTACTTC. Translation gives CASSQAGAYEQYF. The chain links TRBV3-1 to TRBJ2-7; possibly TRBD1 for D (6 bases). V was shortened by 1 base and J by 2 bases, with 6 bases between the two germline ends. Germline lookup yields CDR1 LGHDT and CDR2 YNNKEL (reference sequence). The length of the CDR3 is 13 residues.